This passage covers 9 T cell receptor beta chains from one sample sequenced in a study of regulatory T cells in long-lasting Graves disease. Both iRepertoire HTBI primers and Arm-PCR of CDR3 regions were used to build the TCR beta libraries. TCRdb reprocessed the multiplex PCR reads with MiXCR, giving one entry per CDR3 protein. The repertoire holds 400,000 to 500,000 distinct CDR3 sequences, with 21% as singletons. This sample's time point: persistent/refractory GD, antithyroid drugs over 5 years with positive TRAb. After RNA was extracted from PBMCs, the TCR library was made from it. Sequences were derived from peripheral blood mononuclear cells (PBMCs), sampled when the disease was refractory, from a patient treated with antithyroid drugs. The receptors originated from a female donor with Graves disease.

This clonotype was counted ten times or more. The V gene is TRBV11-2, the J gene TRBJ2-7; TRBD2 matches 9 bases. The CDR3 has 16 residues. CDR1 SGHAT and CDR2 FQNNGV come from the germline V gene. Germline trimming cut 1 base from V and 0 bases from J; bases unmatched to any gene: 4. The CDR3 reads CASSLVTSGYSYEQYF. In nucleotides, the CDR3 is TGTGCCAGCAGCTTAGTGACTAGCGGCTACTCCTACGAGCAGTACTTC.

As to this clonotype: A much larger clone differs by one base, so this may be a read error. The rearrangement uses TRBV6-5 and TRBJ1-1; TRBD1 is a possible D gene (5 bases). Trimming left V 3 bases short and J 3 bases short, with 14 bases between. Germline CDR1 is MNHEY and CDR2 is SVGAGI. This CDR3 is 15 amino acids long. CDR3 protein: CASSYRGGFDTEAFF. The CDR3 DNA reads as TGTGCCAGCAGTTATCGCGGGGGTTTCGACACTGAAGCTTTCTTT.

The chain is built from TRBV10-3 and TRBJ2-3, with D possibly being TRBD2 (6 bases). This CDR3 comprises 14 residues. The V end lost 6 bases, the J end lost 0 bases, and 10 bases lay between the germline ends. CDR1 and CDR2 (germline): ENHRY, SYGVKD. CDR3 amino acids: CAISAGLSTDTQYF. In nucleotides, the CDR3 is TGTGCCATCAGCGCGGGACTTAGCACAGATACGCAGTATTTT.

Points on this clonotype: A much bigger clone sits one base away, suggesting this may be a read error. The chain recombines TRBV28 with TRBJ2-7, with TRBD1 matching 8 bases. Per germline, CDR1 MDHEN and CDR2 SYDVKM. The length of the CDR3 is 12 residues. The CDR3 is CASSLGARGRSF. CDR3 nucleotide sequence: TGTGCCAGCAGTTTAGGCGCCAGGGGGCGAAGCTTC.

This clonotype was seen at least ten times. The V and J genes are TRBV11-2 and TRBJ2-5, with D hard to call. V lost 6 bases and J lost 5, with 7 bases in between. The V gene's germline CDR1 is SGHAT and CDR2 FQNNGV. The CDR3 contains 11 residues. CDR3 DNA sequence: TGTGCCAGCAGTGCATTGGAGACCCAGTACTTC. Amino acid sequence: CASSALETQYF.

This clonotype was seen more than once but under ten times. The chain carries TRBV12-3 or TRBV12-4 and TRBJ2-2; 7 nucleotides match TRBD2. This CDR3 spans 12 amino acids. The V segment lost 6 bases and the J segment 6 bases; nucleotides outside the gene matches: 1. CDR3 amino acids: CASRGGSGELFF. The CDR3 DNA sequence: TGTGCCAGCAGGGGGGGGTCCGGGGAGCTGTTTTTT.

This clonotype was observed many times. The chain uses TRBV10-1 and TRBJ2-6, with D uncertain. V was shortened by 6 bases and J by 0 bases, with 18 bases between the two germline ends. This CDR3 is built from 18 residues. Germline assignment: CDR1 WNHNN and CDR2 SYGVQD (reference sequence). CDR3 amino acids: CASRYGSDLLSGANVLTF. The DNA of the CDR3 is TGCGCCAGCAGGTATGGATCCGACTTACTCTCTGGGGCCAACGTCCTGACTTTC.

This clonotype appeared many times. The chain joins TRBV28 to TRBJ2-5; 8 positions match TRBD1. The J segment lost 5 bases and the V segment lost 4 bases, leaving 6 bases of the junction unmatched. CDR3 length equals 14 residues. CDR1 and CDR2 from the germline V gene are MDHEN and SYDVKM. CDR3 residues: CASSSRGRRETQYF. CDR3 nucleotides: TGTGCCAGCAGTTCCAGGGGGCGCCGGGAGACCCAGTACTTC.

This clonotype came up many times. This sequence joins TRBV28 and TRBJ2-5; no clear D gene. Germline V CDR1 and CDR2: MDHEN, SYDVKM. The CDR3 is made up of 15 amino acids. The germline V and J ends were trimmed by 5 bases and 5 bases, with 18 bases remaining between them. The CDR3 here is CASSPSLGSRETQYF. CDR3 DNA: TGTGCCAGCAGTCCCTCCCTGGGGTCTCGGGAGACCCAGTACTTC.